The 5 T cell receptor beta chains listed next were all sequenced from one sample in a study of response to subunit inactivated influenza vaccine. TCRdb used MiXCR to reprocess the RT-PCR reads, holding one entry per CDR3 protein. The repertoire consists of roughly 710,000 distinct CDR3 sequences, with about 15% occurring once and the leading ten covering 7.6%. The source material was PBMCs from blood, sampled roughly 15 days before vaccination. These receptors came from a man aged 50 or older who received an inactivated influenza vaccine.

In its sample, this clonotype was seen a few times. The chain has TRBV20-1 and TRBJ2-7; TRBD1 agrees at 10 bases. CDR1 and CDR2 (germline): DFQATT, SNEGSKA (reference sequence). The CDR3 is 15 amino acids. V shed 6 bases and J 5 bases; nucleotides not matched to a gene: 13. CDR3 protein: CSAPPGGTGVNEQYF. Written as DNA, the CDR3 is TGCAGTGCGCCGCCAGGGGGGACAGGGGTAAACGAGCAGTACTTC.

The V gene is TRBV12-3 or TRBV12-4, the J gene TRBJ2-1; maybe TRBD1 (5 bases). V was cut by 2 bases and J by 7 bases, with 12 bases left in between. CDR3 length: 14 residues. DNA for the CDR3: TGTGCCAGCAGTTTATGGGGCGGCCTTAATGAGCAGTTCTTC. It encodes CASSLWGGLNEQFF.

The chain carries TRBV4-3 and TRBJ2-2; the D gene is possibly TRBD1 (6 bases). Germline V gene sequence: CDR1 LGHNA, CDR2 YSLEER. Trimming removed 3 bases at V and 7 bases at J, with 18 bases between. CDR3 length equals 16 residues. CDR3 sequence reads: CASSQAYTGFIGELFF. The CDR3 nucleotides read TGCGCCAGCAGCCAGGCTTACACAGGGTTTATCGGGGAGCTGTTTTTT.

CDR3 nucleotide sequence: TGTGCCAGCAAGGCTATCTATAGCAATCAGCCCCAGCATTTT. It codes for CASKAIYSNQPQHF. The chain couples TRBV2 to TRBJ1-5; D remains ambiguous. Germline loops: CDR1 SNHLY, CDR2 FYNNEI. This CDR3 has 14 residues. V was pared by 7 bases and J by 0 bases, with 10 bases between.

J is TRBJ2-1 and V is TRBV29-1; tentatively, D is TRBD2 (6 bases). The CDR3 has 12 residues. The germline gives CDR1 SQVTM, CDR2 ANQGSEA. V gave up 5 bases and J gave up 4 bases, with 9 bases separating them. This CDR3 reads CSVWGDYNEQFF. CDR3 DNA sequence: TGCAGCGTTTGGGGGGATTACAATGAGCAGTTCTTC.